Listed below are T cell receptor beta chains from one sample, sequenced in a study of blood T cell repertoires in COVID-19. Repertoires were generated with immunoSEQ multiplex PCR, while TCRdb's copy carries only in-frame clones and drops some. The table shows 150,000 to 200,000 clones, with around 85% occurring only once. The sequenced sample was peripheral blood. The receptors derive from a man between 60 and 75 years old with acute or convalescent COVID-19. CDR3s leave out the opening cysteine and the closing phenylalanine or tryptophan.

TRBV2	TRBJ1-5	ASRQRSNQPQH
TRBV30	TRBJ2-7	AWKGQGAYEQY
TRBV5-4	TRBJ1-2	ASSFFGNIYGYT
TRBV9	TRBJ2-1	ASSVGGLAGGPVEQF
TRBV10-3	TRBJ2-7	ATRSYEQY
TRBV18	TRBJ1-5	ASRRDYSNQPQH
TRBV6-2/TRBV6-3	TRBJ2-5	ASSSSGTSRETQY
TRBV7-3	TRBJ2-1	ASSPSGTSYNEQF
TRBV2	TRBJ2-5	ASSEVLRMTQY
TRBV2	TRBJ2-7	ATRLVSYEQY
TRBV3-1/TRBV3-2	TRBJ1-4	ASSRQGGSEKLF
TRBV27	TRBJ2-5	ASSLSHTSGMETQY
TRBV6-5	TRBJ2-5	ASSFRTVRETQY
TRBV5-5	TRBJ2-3	ASSGIAGDTDTQY
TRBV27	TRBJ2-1	ASSLLGQRVNEQF
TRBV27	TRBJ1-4	ASSQQGVEKLF
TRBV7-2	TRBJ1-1	ASSFSGTEAF
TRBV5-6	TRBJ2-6	ASSSGGERVLT
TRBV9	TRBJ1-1	ASSVSGQGGTEAF
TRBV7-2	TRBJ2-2	ASSLGGGRSNTGELF
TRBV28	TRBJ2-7	ASSLDRGMDEQY
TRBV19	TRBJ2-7	GSRGFRDEQY
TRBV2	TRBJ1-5	ASSGGVQPQH
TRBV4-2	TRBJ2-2	ASSQESWRERTGELF
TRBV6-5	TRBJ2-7	ASTGTGGYEQY
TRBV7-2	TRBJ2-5	ASSHRVEAETQY
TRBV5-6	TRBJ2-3	ASSSAPQDWADTQY
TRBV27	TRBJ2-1	ASSSASSREQF
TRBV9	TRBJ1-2	ASSPSGTDYGYT
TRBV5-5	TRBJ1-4	ASSSLDRRGKLF
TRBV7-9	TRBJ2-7	ASSFLDRGTYEQY
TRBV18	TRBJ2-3	ASSPPGVGPDTQY
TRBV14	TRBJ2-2	ASSQDPLVLGELF
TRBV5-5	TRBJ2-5	ASSLESRETQY
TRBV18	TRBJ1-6	ASSLDRGANSPLH
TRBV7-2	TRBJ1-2	ASSVDRGHEGYT
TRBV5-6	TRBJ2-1	ASSSRRLTYNEQF
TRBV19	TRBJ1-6	ATETRDRNNSPLH
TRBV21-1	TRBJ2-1	ASSKTSMPLSYNEQF
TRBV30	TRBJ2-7	AWSGPGLAGDEQY
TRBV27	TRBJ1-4	ASTKIPGQGKKLF
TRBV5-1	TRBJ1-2	ASSQRAGQGAGYT
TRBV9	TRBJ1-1	ASSPLTGGEAF
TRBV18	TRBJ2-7	ASSPPGGSNEQY
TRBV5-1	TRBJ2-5	ASSPGGGLGYETQY
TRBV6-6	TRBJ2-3	ASRGSGRRTDTQY
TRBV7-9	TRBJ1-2	ASSLSGTGGWGYT
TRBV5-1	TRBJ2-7	ASSLAGTAYEQY
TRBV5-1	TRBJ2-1	ASSWTSGNNNEQF
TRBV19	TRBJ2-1	ASSIDPGDFAYNEQF
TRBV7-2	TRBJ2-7	ASSPPTRTYEQY
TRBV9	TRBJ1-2	ASSPFGQGAQGYT
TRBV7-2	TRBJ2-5	ASSLGLAGGTETQY